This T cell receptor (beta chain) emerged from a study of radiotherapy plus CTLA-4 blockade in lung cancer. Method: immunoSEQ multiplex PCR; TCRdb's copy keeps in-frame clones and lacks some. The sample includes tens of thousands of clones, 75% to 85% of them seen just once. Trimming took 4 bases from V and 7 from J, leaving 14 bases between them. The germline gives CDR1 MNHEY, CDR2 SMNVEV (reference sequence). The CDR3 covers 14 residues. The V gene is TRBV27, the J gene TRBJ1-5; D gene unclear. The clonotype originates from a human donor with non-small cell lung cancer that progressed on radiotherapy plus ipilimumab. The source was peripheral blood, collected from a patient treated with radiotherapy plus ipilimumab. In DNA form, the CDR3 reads TGTGCCAGCAGTTCGGTCCCCGCTAGCCAGCCCCAGCATTTT. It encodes CASSSVPASQPQHF.